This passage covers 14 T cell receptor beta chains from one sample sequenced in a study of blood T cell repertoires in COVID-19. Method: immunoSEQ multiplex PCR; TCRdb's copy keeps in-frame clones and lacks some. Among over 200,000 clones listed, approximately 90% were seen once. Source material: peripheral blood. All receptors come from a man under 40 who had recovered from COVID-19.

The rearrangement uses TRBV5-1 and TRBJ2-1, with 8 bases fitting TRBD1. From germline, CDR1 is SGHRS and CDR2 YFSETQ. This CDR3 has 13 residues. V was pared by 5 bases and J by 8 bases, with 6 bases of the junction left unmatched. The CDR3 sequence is CASSYTGGYEQFF. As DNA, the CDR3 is TGCGCCAGCAGTTACACAGGGGGATATGAGCAGTTCTTC.

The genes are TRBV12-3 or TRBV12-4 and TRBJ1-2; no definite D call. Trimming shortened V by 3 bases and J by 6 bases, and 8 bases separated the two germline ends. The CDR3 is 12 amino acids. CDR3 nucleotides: TGTGCCAGCAGTTTGTGGGAGGATGGCTACACCTTC. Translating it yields CASSLWEDGYTF.

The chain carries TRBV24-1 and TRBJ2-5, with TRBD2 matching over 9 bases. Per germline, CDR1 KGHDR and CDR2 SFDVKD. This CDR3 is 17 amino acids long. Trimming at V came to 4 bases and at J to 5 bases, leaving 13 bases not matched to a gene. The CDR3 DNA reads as TGTGCCACCAGTGACTTTGAGGGTAGCGGGGGCAGCGAGACCCAGTACTTC. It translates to CATSDFEGSGGSETQYF.

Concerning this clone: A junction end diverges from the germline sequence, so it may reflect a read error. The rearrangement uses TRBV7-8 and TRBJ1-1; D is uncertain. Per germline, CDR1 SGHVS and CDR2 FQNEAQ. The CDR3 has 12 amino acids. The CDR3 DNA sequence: TGTGCCAGCAGCTTAGTCGTCGGACTGCCGCGCTTT. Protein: CASSLVVGLPRF.

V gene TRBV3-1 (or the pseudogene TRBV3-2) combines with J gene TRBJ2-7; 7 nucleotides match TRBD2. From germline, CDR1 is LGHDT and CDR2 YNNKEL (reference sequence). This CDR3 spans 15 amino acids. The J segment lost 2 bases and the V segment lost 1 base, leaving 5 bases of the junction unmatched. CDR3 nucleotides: TGTGCCAGCAGCCAAGGCGGGGGACCTCCCTACGAGCAGTACTTC. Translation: CASSQGGGPPYEQYF.

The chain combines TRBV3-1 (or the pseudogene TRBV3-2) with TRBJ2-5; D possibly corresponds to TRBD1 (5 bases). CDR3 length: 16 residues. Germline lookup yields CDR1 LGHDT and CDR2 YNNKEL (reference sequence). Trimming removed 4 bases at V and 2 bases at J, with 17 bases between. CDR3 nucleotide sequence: TGTGCCAGCAGCCCCCGAACTGGACACGTACAAGAGACCCAGTACTTC. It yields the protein CASSPRTGHVQETQYF.

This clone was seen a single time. CDR3 bases: TGTGCCAGCAGTTACCTCGGACAGGGATGGTCCTACGAGCAGTACTTC. Protein product: CASSYLGQGWSYEQYF. The chain joins TRBV6-5 to TRBJ2-7; 8 bases are shared with TRBD1. This CDR3 spans 16 amino acids. Germline V CDR1 and CDR2: MNHEY, SVGAGI. J lost 1 base, V lost 2 bases, and 7 bases had no gene match.

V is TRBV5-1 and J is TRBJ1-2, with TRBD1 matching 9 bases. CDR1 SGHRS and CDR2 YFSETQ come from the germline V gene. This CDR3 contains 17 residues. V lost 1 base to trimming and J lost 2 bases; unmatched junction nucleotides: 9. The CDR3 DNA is TGCGCCAGCAGCTTGAACGCCTGGACAGGGGCGAACTATGGCTACACCTTC. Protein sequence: CASSLNAWTGANYGYTF.

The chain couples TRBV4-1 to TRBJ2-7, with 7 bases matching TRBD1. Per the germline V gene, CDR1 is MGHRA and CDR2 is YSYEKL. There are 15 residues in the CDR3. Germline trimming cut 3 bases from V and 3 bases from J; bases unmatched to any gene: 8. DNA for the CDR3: TGCGCCAGCAGCCACCCGACAGGGAAGAACTACGAGCAGTACTTC. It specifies CASSHPTGKNYEQYF.

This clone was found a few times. CDR3 sequence reads: CASSQGPDSYGYTF. CDR3 bases: TGCGCCAGCAGCCAAGGACCCGACAGCTATGGCTACACCTTC. The V call is TRBV4-3, the J call TRBJ1-2; possibly TRBD1 for D (5 bases). The CDR3 runs 14 residues. The germline CDR1 and CDR2 sequences are LGHNA and YSLEER. V was cut by 1 base and J by 4 bases, with 10 bases left in between.

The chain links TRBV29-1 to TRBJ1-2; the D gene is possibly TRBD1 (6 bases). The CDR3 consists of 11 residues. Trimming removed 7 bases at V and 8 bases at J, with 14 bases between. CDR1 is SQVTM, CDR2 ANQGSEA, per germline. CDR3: CSALTGQGYTF. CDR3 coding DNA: TGCAGCGCTTTGACAGGCCAGGGCTACACCTTC. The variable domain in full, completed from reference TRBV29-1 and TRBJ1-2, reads SAVISQKPSRDICQRGTSLTIQCQVDSQVTMMFWYRQQPGQSLTLIATANQGSEATYESGFVIDKFPISRPNLTFSTLTVSNMSPEDSSIYLCSALTGQGYTFGSGTRLTVV.

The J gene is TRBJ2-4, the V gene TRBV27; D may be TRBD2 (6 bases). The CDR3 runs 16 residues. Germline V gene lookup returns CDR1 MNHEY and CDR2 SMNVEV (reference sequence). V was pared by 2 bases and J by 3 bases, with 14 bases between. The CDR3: CASSLLEGLGKNIQYF. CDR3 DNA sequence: TGTGCCAGCAGTTTACTGGAGGGGCTTGGCAAAAACATTCAGTACTTC.

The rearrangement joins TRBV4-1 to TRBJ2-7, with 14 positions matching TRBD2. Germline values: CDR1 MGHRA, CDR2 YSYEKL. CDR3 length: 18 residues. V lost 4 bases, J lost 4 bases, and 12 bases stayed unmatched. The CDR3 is CASSRTIGLAGGIYEQYF. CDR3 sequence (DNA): TGCGCCAGCAGCCGCACTATCGGACTAGCGGGGGGTATTTACGAGCAGTACTTC.

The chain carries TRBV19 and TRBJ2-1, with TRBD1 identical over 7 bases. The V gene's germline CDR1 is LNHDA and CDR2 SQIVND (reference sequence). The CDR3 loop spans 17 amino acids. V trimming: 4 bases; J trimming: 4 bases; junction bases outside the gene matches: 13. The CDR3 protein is CASSTRTGLVLYNEQFF. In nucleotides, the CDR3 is TGTGCCAGTAGTACCCGGACAGGTTTGGTACTTTACAATGAGCAGTTCTTC.